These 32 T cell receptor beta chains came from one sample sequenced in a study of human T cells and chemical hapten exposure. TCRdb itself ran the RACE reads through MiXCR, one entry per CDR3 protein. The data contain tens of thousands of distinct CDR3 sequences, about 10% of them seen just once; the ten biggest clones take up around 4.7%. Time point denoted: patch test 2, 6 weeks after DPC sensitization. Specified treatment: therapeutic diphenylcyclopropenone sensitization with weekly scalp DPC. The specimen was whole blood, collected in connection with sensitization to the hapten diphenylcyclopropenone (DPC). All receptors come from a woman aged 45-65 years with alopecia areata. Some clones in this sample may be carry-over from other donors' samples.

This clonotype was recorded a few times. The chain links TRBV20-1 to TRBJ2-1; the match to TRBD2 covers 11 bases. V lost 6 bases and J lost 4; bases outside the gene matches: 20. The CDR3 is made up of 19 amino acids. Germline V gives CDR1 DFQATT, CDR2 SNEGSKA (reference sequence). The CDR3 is CSARRRLAGGPRTYNEQFF. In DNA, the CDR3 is TGCAGTGCCCGTAGGAGATTAGCGGGAGGGCCGAGGACTTACAATGAGCAGTTCTTC.

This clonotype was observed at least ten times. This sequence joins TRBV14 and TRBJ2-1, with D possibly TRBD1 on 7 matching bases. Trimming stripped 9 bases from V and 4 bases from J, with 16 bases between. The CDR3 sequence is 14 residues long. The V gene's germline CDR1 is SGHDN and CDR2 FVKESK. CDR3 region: CASAGGPTYNEQFF. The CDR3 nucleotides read TGTGCCAGTGCAGGGGGGCCGACGTACAATGAGCAGTTCTTC.

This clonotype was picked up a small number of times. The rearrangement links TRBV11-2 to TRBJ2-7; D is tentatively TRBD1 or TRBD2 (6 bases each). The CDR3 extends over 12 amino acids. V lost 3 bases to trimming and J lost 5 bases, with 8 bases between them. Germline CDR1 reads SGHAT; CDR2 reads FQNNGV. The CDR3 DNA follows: TGTGCCAGCAGCTTTGGGGGGCACGAGCAGTACTTC. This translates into CASSFGGHEQYF.

The DNA of the CDR3 is TGTGCCAGCACTCCGGGATTTCACAATGAGCAGTTCTTC. The encoded protein is CASTPGFHNEQFF. The chain joins TRBV2 to TRBJ2-1; weak D call: TRBD2 (5 bases). The CDR3 length is 13 residues. Germline loops: CDR1 SNHLY, CDR2 FYNNEI. The V end was cut by 7 bases, the J end by 5 bases, with 12 bases between.

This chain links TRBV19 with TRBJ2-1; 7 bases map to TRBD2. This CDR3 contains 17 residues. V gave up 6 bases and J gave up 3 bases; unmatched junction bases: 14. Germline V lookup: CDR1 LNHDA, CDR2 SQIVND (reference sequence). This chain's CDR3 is CASSRMGELAHYNEQFF. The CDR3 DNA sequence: TGTGCCAGTAGCCGTATGGGAGAACTAGCGCACTACAATGAGCAGTTCTTC.

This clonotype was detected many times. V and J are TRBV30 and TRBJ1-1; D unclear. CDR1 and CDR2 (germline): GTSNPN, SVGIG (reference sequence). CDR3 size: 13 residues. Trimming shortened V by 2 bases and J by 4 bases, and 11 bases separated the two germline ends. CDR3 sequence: CAWSKGIVTEAFF. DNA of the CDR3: TGTGCCTGGAGTAAAGGGATTGTCACTGAAGCTTTCTTT.

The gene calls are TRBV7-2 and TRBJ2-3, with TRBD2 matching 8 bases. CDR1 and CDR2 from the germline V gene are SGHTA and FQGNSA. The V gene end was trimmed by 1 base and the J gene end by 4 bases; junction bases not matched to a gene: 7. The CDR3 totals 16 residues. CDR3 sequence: CASSLGGGRAPDTQYF. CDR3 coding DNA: TGTGCCAGCAGCTTAGGCGGGGGGAGGGCCCCAGATACGCAGTATTTT.

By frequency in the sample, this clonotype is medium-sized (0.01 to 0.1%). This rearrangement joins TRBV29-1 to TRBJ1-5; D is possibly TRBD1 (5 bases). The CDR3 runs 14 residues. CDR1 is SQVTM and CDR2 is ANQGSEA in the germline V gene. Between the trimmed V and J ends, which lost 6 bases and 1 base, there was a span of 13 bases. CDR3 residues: CSVSDSGSNQPQHF. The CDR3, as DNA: TGCAGCGTAAGTGACAGTGGAAGCAATCAGCCCCAGCATTTT.

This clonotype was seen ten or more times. The CDR3 sequence is CASSLSGRGEQFF. CDR3 sequence (DNA): TGTGCCAGCAGTTTATCCGGTCGTGGGGAGCAGTTCTTC. This sequence joins TRBV28 and TRBJ2-1, with D uncertain. In germline, CDR1 is MDHEN, CDR2 SYDVKM. Trimming shortened V by 1 base and J by 10 bases, and 11 bases separated the two germline ends. The CDR3 spans 13 residues.

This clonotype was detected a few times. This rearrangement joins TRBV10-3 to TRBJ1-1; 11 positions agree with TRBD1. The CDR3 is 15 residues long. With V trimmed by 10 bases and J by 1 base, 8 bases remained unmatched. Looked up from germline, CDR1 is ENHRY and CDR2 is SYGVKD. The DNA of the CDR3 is TGTGCCACCACGGACAGGGGGCAGGGGAACACTGAAGCTTTCTTT. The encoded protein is CATTDRGQGNTEAFF.

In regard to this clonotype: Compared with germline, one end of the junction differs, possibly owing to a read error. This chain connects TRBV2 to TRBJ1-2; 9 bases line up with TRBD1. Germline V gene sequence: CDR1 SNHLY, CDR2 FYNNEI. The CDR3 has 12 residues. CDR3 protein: CASSGTGNGYAF. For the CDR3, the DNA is TGTGCCAGCTCGGGGACAGGGAACGGCTACGCCTTC. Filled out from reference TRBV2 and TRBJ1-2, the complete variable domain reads EPEVTQTPSHQVTQMGQEVILRCVPISNHLYFYWYRQILGQKVEFLVSFYNNEISEKSEIFDDQFSVERPDGSNFTLKIRSTKLEDSAMYFCASSGTGNGYAFGSGTRLTVV.

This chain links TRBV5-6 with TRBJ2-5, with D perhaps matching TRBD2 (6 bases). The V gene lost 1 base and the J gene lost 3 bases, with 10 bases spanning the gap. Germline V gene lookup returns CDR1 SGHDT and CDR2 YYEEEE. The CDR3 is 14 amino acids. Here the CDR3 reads CASSLLSGEETQYF. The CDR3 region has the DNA TGTGCCAGCAGCTTGCTGTCGGGGGAAGAGACCCAGTACTTC.

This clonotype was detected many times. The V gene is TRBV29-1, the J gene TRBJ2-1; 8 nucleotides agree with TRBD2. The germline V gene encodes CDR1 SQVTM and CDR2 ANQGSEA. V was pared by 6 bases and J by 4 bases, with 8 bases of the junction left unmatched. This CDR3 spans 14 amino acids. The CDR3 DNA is TGCAGCGTGGGGTCGGGAGGGCCTTACAATGAGCAGTTCTTC. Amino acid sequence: CSVGSGGPYNEQFF.

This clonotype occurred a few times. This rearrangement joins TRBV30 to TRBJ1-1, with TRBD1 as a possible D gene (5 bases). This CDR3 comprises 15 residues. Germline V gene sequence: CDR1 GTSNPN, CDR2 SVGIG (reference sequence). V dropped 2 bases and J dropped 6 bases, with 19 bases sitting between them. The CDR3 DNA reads TGTGCCTGGAGTTGGGCAGGGAGTCAACCCGCTGAAGCTTTCTTT. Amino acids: CAWSWAGSQPAEAFF.

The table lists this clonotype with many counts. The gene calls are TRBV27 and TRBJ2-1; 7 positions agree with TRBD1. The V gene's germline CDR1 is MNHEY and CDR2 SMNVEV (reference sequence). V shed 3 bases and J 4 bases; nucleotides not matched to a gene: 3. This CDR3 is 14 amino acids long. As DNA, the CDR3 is TGTGCCAGCAGTTTGGCCAGGGGGTACAATGAGCAGTTCTTC. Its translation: CASSLARGYNEQFF.

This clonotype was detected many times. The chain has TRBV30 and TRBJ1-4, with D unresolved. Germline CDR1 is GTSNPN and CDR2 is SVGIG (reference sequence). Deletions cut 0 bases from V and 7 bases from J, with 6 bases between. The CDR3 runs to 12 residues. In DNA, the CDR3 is TGTGCCTGGAGTGTGTTGGGTGAAAAACTGTTTTTT. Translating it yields CAWSVLGEKLFF.

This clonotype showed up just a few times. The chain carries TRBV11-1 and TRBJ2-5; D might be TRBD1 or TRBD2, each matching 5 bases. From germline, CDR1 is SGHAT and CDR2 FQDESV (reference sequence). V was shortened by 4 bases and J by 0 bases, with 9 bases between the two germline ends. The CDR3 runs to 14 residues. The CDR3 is CASSWDQYQETQYF. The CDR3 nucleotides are TGTGCCAGCAGCTGGGACCAGTACCAAGAGACCCAGTACTTC.

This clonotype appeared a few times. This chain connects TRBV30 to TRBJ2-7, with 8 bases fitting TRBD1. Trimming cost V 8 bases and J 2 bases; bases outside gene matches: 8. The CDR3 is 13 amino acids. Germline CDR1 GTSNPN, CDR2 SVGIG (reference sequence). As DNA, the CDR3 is TGTGCCAGTTTCCGGGACAGGACCTACGAGCAGTACTTC. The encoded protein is CASFRDRTYEQYF.

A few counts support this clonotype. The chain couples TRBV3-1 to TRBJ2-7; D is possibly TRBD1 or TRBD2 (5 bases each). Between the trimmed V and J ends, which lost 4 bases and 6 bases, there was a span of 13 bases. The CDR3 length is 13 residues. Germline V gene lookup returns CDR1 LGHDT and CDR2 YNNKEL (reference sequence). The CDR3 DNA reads TGTGCCAGCAGCCGAGGGGTGCAAACCGAGCAGTACTTC. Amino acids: CASSRGVQTEQYF.

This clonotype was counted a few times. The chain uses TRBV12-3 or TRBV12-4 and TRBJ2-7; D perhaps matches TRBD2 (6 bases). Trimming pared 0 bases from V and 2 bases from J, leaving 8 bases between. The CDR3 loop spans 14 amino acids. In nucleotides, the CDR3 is TGTGCCAGCAGTTTAGCCGGGGAGGCCTACGAGCAGTACTTC. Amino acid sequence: CASSLAGEAYEQYF.

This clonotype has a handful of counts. The CDR3 loop reads CASSKSHRGPTGGSFNYGYTF. In DNA form, the CDR3 reads TGTGCCAGCAGCAAGTCCCATAGAGGTCCGACAGGGGGAAGCTTTAACTATGGCTACACCTTC. This chain links TRBV21-1 with TRBJ1-2; the listed D gene, TRBD1, was not tested against the DNA. TRBV21-1 is given as a pseudogene. CDR3 length: 21 residues.

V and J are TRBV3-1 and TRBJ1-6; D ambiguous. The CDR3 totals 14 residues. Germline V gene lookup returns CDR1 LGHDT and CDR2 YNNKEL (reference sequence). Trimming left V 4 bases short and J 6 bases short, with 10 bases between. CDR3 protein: CASSPRRGNSPLHF. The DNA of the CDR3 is TGTGCCAGCAGCCCCCGACGGGGTAATTCACCCCTCCACTTT.

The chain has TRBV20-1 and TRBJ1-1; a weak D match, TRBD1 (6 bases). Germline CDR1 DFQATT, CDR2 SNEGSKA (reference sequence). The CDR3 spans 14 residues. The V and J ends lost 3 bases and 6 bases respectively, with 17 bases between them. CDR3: CSARLPSSGAEAFF. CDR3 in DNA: TGCAGTGCTAGGCTACCGAGTTCAGGGGCTGAAGCTTTCTTT.

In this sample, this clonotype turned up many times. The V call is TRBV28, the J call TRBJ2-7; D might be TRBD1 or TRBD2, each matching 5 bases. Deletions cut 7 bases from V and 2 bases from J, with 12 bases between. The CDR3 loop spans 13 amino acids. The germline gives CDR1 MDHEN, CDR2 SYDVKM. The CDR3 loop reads CASMRDGPYEQYF. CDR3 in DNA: TGTGCCAGCATGAGGGACGGACCCTACGAGCAGTACTTC.

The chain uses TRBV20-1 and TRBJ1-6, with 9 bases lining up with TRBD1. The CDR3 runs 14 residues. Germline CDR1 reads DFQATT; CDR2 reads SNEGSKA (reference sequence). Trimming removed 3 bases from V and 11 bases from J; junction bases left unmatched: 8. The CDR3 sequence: CSARDRGPTTPLHF. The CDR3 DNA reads TGCAGTGCTAGGGACAGGGGCCCCACGACACCCCTCCACTTT.

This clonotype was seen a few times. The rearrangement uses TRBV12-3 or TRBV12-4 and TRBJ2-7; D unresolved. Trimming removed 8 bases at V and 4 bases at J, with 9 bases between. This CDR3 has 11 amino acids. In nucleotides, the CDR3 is TGTGCCAGCGGCAACGTGTACGAGCAGTACTTC. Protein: CASGNVYEQYF.

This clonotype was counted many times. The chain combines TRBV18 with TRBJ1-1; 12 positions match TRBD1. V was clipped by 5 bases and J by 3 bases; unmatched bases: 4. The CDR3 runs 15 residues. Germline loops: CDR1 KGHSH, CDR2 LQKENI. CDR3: CASSGTGGSDTEAFF. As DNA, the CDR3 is TGTGCCAGCTCAGGGACAGGGGGCTCGGACACTGAAGCTTTCTTT.

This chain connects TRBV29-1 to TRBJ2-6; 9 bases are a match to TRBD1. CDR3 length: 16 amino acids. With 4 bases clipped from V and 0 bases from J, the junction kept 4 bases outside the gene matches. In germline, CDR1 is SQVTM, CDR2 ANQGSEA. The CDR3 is CSVAPGQGSGANVLTF. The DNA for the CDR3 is TGCAGCGTTGCCCCGGGACAGGGCTCTGGGGCCAACGTCCTGACTTTC.

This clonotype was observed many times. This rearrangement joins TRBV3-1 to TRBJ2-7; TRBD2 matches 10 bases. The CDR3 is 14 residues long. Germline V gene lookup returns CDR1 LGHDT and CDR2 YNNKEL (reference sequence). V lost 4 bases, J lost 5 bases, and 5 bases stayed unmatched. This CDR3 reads CASSPGLAGDEQYF. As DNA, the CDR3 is TGTGCCAGCAGCCCTGGCCTAGCGGGAGACGAGCAGTACTTC.

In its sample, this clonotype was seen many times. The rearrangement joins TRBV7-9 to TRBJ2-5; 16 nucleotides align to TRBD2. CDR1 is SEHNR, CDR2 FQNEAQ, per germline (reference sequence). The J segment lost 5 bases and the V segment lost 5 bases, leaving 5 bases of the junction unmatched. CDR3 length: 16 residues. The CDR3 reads CASSPGLAGGHETQYF. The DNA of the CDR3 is TGTGCCAGCAGCCCGGGACTAGCGGGAGGGCATGAGACCCAGTACTTC.

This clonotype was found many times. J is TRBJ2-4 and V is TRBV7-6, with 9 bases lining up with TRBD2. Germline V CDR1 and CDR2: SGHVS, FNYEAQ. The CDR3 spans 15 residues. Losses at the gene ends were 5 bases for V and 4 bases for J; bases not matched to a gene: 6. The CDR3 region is CASSPGLAGKNIQYF. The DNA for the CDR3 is TGTGCCAGCAGCCCAGGTCTAGCGGGGAAAAACATTCAGTACTTC. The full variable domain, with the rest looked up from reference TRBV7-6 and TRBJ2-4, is GAGVSQSPRYKVTKRGQDVALRCDPISGHVSLYWYRQALGQGPEFLTYFNYEAQQDKSGLPNDRFSAERPEGSISTLTIQRTEQRDSAMYRCASSPGLAGKNIQYFGAGTRLSVL.

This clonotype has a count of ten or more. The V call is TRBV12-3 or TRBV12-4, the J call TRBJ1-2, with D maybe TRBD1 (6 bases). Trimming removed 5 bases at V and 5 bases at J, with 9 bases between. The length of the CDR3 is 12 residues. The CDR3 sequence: CASSTTGYGYTF. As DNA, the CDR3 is TGTGCCAGCAGTACAACAGGGTATGGCTACACCTTC.